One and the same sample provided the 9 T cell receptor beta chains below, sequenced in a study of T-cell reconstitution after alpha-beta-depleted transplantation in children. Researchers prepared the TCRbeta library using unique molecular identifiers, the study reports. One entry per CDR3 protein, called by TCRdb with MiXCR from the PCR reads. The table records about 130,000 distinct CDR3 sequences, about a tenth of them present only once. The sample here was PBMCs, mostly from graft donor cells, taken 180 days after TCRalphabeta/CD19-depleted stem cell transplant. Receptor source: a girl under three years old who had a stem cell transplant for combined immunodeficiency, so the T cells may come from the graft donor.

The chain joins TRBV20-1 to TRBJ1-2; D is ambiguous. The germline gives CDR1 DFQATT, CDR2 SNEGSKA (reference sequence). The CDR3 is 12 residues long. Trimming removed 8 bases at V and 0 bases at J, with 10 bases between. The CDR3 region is CSSATTNYGYTF. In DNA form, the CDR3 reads TGCAGTTCCGCAACAACTAACTATGGCTACACCTTC.

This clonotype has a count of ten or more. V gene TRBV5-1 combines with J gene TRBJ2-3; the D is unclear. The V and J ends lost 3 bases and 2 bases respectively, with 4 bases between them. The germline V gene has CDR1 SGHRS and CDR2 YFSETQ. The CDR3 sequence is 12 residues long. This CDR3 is CASSSYTDTQYF. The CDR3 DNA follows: TGCGCCAGCAGCTCCTACACAGATACGCAGTATTTT.

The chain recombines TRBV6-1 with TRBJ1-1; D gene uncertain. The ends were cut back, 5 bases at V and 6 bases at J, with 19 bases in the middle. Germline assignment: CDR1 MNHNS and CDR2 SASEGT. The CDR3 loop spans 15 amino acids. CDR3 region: CASSTLYGRGAEAFF. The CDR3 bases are TGTGCCAGCAGTACACTGTATGGGAGAGGAGCTGAAGCTTTCTTT.

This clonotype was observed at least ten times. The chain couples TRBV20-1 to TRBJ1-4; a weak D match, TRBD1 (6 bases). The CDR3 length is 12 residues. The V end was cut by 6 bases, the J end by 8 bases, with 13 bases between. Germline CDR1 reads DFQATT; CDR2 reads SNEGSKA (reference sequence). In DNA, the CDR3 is TGCAGTGCCGACGGGGGGCAGGAAAAACTGTTTTTT. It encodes CSADGGQEKLFF.

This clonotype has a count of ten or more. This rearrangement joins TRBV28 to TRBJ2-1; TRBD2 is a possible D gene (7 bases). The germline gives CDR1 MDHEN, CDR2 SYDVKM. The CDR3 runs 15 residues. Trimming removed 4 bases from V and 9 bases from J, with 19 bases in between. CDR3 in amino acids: CASSSPRGAKGEQFF. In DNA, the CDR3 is TGTGCCAGCAGTTCCCCCCGGGGGGCCAAGGGTGAGCAGTTCTTC.

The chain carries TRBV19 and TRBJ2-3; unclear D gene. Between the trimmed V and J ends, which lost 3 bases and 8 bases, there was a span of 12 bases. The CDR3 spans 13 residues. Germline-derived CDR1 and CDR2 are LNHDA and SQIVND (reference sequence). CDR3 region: CASSILHSPTQYF. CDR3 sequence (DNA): TGTGCCAGTAGTATCCTCCATTCTCCTACGCAGTATTTT.

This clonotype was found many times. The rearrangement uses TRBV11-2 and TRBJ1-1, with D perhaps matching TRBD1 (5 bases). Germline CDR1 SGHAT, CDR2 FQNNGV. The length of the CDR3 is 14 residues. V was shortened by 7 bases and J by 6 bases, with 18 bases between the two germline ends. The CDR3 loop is CASNRRDRIAEAFF. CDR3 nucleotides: TGTGCCAGCAACCGTCGTGACAGAATAGCTGAAGCTTTCTTT.

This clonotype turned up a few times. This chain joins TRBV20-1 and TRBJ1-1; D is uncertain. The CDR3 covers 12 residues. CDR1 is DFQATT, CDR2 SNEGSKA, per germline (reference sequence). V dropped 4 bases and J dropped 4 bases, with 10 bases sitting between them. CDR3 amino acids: CSATEGSTEAFF. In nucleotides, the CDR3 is TGCAGTGCTACAGAGGGAAGCACTGAAGCTTTCTTT.

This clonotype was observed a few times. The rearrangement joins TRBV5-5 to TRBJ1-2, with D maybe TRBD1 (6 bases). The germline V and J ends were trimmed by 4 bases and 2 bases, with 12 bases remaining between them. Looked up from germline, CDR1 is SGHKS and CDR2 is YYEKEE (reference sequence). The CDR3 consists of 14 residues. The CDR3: CASSRWGANYGYTF. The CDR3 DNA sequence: TGTGCCAGCAGCCGGTGGGGGGCCAACTATGGCTACACCTTC.